The clone carrying this T cell receptor (beta chain) was seen only once. The CDR3 runs to 16 residues. V lost 4 bases, J lost 2 bases, and 6 bases stayed unmatched. CDR1 and CDR2 (germline): LGHDT, YNNKEL (reference sequence). The sample originates from a study of blood T cell repertoires in COVID-19. Study as a whole: The origin of the acute and convalescent COVID-19 samples was the United States, Italy and Spain. From T cells, B-cell-depleted T cells, or PBMCs came the material, which was cDNA or gDNA.

Enrollment of patients from Seattle took place during active infection, with longitudinal follow-up. Profiling relied on immunoSEQ multiplex PCR, and the TCRdb table lists in-frame clones only, not all of them. The table lists some 310,000 clones, 75% to 90% of them singletons. The sequence came from a woman aged 25 to 39 with COVID-19, enrolled during active disease. The sample was peripheral blood. The chain recombines TRBV3-1 (or the pseudogene TRBV3-2) with TRBJ2-5; 11 bases are a match to TRBD2. The CDR3 region has the DNA TGTGCCAGCAGCCTAGGGACTAGCGGAGAACAAGAGACCCAGTACTTC. Protein product: CASSLGTSGEQETQYF.